These 27 T cell receptor beta chains were sequenced from one sample in a study of cytomegalovirus exposure and HLA in healthy donors (TCRdb year 2017). Library preparation was by the immunoSEQ multiplex PCR assay. For the multiplex PCR, a mixture combining 60 forward primers for TCR Vbeta segments and 13 reverse primers for TCR Jbeta segments was used. TCRdb took over this immuneACCESS table, retaining in-frame rearrangements with V and J assigned. Such tables are incomplete; in checked studies, under half of the missing clones stem from an unresolved V gene, and the remainder is unexplained. The sample table lists about 140,000 clones, roughly 80% of them with a count of one. The ten largest clones add up to under 4.5% of the sample. Sequenced input: PBMCs. Receptors were obtained from a middle-aged man in good health and CMV-seropositive.

This clone was counted a few times. The chain employs TRBV5-1 and TRBJ2-7; D perhaps matches TRBD1 (5 bases). The V gene's germline CDR1 is SGHRS and CDR2 YFSETQ. Trimming shortened V by 1 base and J by 3 bases, and 8 bases separated the two germline ends. CDR3 length: 13 residues. The DNA of the CDR3 is TGCGCCAGCAGCTTGAGCAGGGACTACGAGCAGTACTTC. Translated, it gives CASSLSRDYEQYF. The full variable domain, its missing parts supplied by reference TRBV5-1 and TRBJ2-7, is KAGVTQTPRYLIKTRGQQVTLSCSPISGHRSVSWYQQTPGQGLQFLFEYFSETQRNKGNFPGRFSGRQFSNSRSEMNVSTLELGDSALYLCASSLSRDYEQYFGPGTRLTVT.

The chain employs TRBV5-1 and TRBJ1-5; D uncertain. V lost 0 bases and J lost 2, with 9 bases in between. The CDR3 is 15 amino acids. CDR1 is SGHRS and CDR2 is YFSETQ in the germline V gene. DNA for the CDR3: TGCGCCAGCAGCTTGGACGGGATTGGCAATCAGCCCCAGCATTTT. Protein product: CASSLDGIGNQPQHF.

The chain is built from TRBV30 and TRBJ2-7; weak D call: TRBD1 (6 bases). Germline V lookup: CDR1 GTSNPN, CDR2 SVGIG (reference sequence). The CDR3 extends over 14 amino acids. The V end was cut by 2 bases, the J end by 4 bases, with 15 bases between. The CDR3 loop is CAWSTLTGFYEQYF. Here the CDR3 DNA reads TGTGCCTGGAGTACACTGACAGGATTTTACGAGCAGTACTTC.

The chain links TRBV5-1 to TRBJ2-5; 7 bases are shared with TRBD2. The J segment lost 5 bases and the V segment lost 2 bases, leaving 6 bases of the junction unmatched. CDR3 length equals 14 residues. Germline assignment: CDR1 SGHRS and CDR2 YFSETQ. CDR3 sequence reads: CASSFGGSGETQYF. The CDR3 region has the DNA TGCGCCAGCAGCTTTGGCGGGAGCGGGGAGACCCAGTACTTC.

The chain joins TRBV6-5 to TRBJ2-1, with D possibly TRBD2 on 6 matching bases. V lost 0 bases and J lost 12, with 12 bases in between. Germline assignment: CDR1 MNHEY and CDR2 SVGAGI. This CDR3 has 13 residues. The CDR3: CASSYSGGPGQFF. DNA for the CDR3: TGTGCCAGCAGTTACTCCGGGGGTCCCGGGCAGTTCTTC.

J is TRBJ1-5 and V is TRBV19; D is perhaps TRBD1 (5 bases). Deletions cut 6 bases from V and 4 bases from J, with 13 bases between. Germline CDR1 is LNHDA and CDR2 is SQIVND (reference sequence). The CDR3 has 14 amino acids. As DNA, the CDR3 is TGTGCCAGTAGCAGGGACGGGGGGAATCAGCCCCAGCATTTT. Protein sequence: CASSRDGGNQPQHF.

This chain links TRBV19 with TRBJ1-1, with D maybe TRBD1 (6 bases). In germline, CDR1 is LNHDA, CDR2 SQIVND (reference sequence). This CDR3 comprises 13 residues. V gave up 5 bases and J gave up 3 bases, with 10 bases separating them. The CDR3 DNA sequence: TGTGCCAGTAGTCAAGACAGGCACACTGAAGCTTTCTTT. This codes for CASSQDRHTEAFF.

This chain links TRBV9 with TRBJ1-1, with TRBD1 matching over 7 bases. The CDR3 sequence is 14 residues long. In germline, CDR1 is SGDLS, CDR2 YYNGEE. V was pared by 4 bases and J by 1 base, with 4 bases of the junction left unmatched. For the CDR3, the DNA is TGTGCCAGCAGCAGGGACAGAAAGAACACTGAAGCTTTCTTT. It yields the protein CASSRDRKNTEAFF.

V usage is TRBV25-1 and J usage is TRBJ1-1; 10 nucleotides line up with TRBD1. Germline CDR1 and CDR2: MGHDK and SYGVNS. Trimming cost V 6 bases and J 4 bases; bases outside gene matches: 2. The CDR3 is 13 amino acids. The chain's CDR3 is CASRRQGATEAFF. The CDR3 bases are TGTGCCAGCAGAAGACAGGGGGCCACTGAAGCTTTCTTT. Supplemented by reference TRBV25-1 and TRBJ1-1, the full variable domain reads EADIYQTPRYLVIGTGKKITLECSQTMGHDKMYWYQQDPGMELHLIHYSYGVNSTEKGDLSSESTVSRIRTEHFPLTLESARPSHTSQYLCASRRQGATEAFFGQGTRLTVV.

V and J are TRBV14 and TRBJ2-7; TRBD2 aligns across 11 bases. Looked up from germline, CDR1 is SGHDN and CDR2 is FVKESK. V was clipped by 2 bases and J by 3 bases; unmatched bases: 3. The CDR3 totals 15 residues. CDR3 in amino acids: CASSQWTSGYYEQYF. The CDR3 region has the DNA TGTGCCAGCAGCCAATGGACTAGCGGGTACTACGAGCAGTACTTC.

V is TRBV29-1 and J is TRBJ1-1; 7 nucleotides line up with TRBD1. The CDR3 is made up of 16 amino acids. V was clipped by 6 bases and J by 1 base; unmatched bases: 14. The germline gives CDR1 SQVTM, CDR2 ANQGSEA. CDR3 region: CSVGGTAVTTNTEAFF. The CDR3 nucleotides read TGCAGCGTAGGGGGGACAGCCGTTACCACGAACACTGAAGCTTTCTTT. Drawing the rest from reference TRBV29-1 and TRBJ1-1, the complete variable domain is SAVISQKPSRDICQRGTSLTIQCQVDSQVTMMFWYRQQPGQSLTLIATANQGSEATYESGFVIDKFPISRPNLTFSTLTVSNMSPEDSSIYLCSVGGTAVTTNTEAFFGQGTRLTVV.

The chain recombines TRBV7-2 with TRBJ1-2, with TRBD1 matching over 8 bases. Trimming took 5 bases from V and 4 from J; bases not matched to a gene: 12. This CDR3 comprises 16 residues. Looked up from germline, CDR1 is SGHTA and CDR2 is FQGNSA. The CDR3 nucleotides read TGTGCCAGCAGCCCTCATGCCGACAGGGGTGGCTATGGCTACACCTTC. As protein: CASSPHADRGGYGYTF.

In this sample, this clone turned up once. The sample has other DNA sequences that encode this CDR3 too. This chain connects TRBV18 to TRBJ1-1; possibly TRBD1 for D (5 bases). Germline CDR1 is KGHSH and CDR2 is LQKENI. This CDR3 has 13 amino acids. The germline V and J ends were trimmed by 3 bases and 2 bases, with 7 bases remaining between them. The CDR3 DNA reads TGTGCCAGCTCACCGCAGGGTAACACTGAAGCTTTCTTT. Translation gives CASSPQGNTEAFF.

The V gene is TRBV27, the J gene TRBJ2-3; TRBD2 is a possible D gene (7 bases). The V end was cut by 3 bases, the J end by 0 bases, with 16 bases between. This CDR3 region has 17 residues. Germline V lookup: CDR1 MNHEY, CDR2 SMNVEV (reference sequence). The CDR3 nucleotides read TGTGCCAGCAGTTTCCTCCTGCGGGGGCGAAGCACAGATACGCAGTATTTT. As protein: CASSFLLRGRSTDTQYF.

This clone was picked up one time. The CDR3 loop is CASSPRQGGLGSPLHF. In DNA, the CDR3 is TGTGCCAGCTCACCACGACAAGGGGGCTTGGGTTCACCCCTCCACTTT. V gene TRBV18 combines with J gene TRBJ1-6; 7 nucleotides match TRBD1. CDR3 size: 16 residues. Germline V lookup: CDR1 KGHSH, CDR2 LQKENI. J lost 9 bases, V lost 1 base, and 9 bases had no gene match.

V and J are TRBV11-1 and TRBJ2-1; 12 bases match TRBD2. CDR3 size: 14 residues. Unmatched junction bases numbered 2, after V lost 3 bases and J lost 8 bases. Germline-derived CDR1 and CDR2 are SGHAT and FQDESV (reference sequence). The CDR3 DNA sequence: TGTGCCAGCAGCTTGACTAGCGGGAGCTATGAGCAGTTCTTC. Its translation is CASSLTSGSYEQFF.

This chain uses TRBV19 with TRBJ2-7, with 10 bases fitting TRBD2. This CDR3 is built from 15 residues. Germline V gives CDR1 LNHDA, CDR2 SQIVND (reference sequence). V was clipped by 3 bases and J by 5 bases; unmatched bases: 7. For the CDR3, the DNA is TGTGCCAGTAGTATCCTTAGCGGGGGGTTCGACGAGCAGTACTTC. This translates into CASSILSGGFDEQYF.

This clone was detected a few times. The gene calls are TRBV14 and TRBJ1-2; D gene uncertain. Germline CDR1 and CDR2: SGHDN and FVKESK. The CDR3 has 14 residues. V was trimmed by 4 bases and J by 8 bases, leaving 17 bases between them. CDR3 sequence reads: CASSRSSLATGYTF. CDR3 coding DNA: TGTGCCAGCAGCCGGTCGAGCCTGGCGACAGGCTACACCTTC.

The gene calls are TRBV5-5 and TRBJ1-5, with D tentatively TRBD1 (6 bases). The V and J ends lost 1 base and 4 bases respectively, with 9 bases between them. The CDR3 contains 14 residues. Germline-derived CDR1 and CDR2 are SGHKS and YYEKEE (reference sequence). The CDR3 sequence: CASSLSQGNQPQHF. The CDR3 DNA reads TGTGCCAGCAGCTTGAGTCAGGGGAATCAGCCCCAGCATTTT.

This clone has only a few counts. The genes are TRBV7-9 and TRBJ1-5; weak D call: TRBD1 (5 bases). Trimming removed 3 bases from V and 7 bases from J, with 13 bases in between. Germline CDR1 and CDR2: SEHNR and FQNEAQ (reference sequence). The CDR3 contains 14 residues. The CDR3: CASSFPGGNQPQHF. For the CDR3, the DNA is TGTGCCAGCAGCTTCCCGGGGGGGAACCAGCCCCAGCATTTT.

The CDR3 region is CASSYRTGWGYTF. CDR3 DNA: TGTGCCAGCAGTTATCGGACAGGGTGGGGCTACACCTTC. The chain uses TRBV6-5 and TRBJ1-2; 8 nucleotides align to TRBD1. The CDR3 loop spans 13 amino acids. Per the germline V gene, CDR1 is MNHEY and CDR2 is SVGAGI. The V and J ends lost 3 bases and 8 bases, in that order; junction bases with no gene match: 5.

The chain recombines TRBV14 with TRBJ2-1; TRBD2 matches at 9 bases. This CDR3 contains 15 residues. With 0 bases clipped from V and 9 bases from J, the junction kept 6 bases outside the gene matches. Germline-derived CDR1 and CDR2 are SGHDN and FVKESK. The CDR3 DNA reads as TGTGCCAGCAGCCAAGAGGGCGGGGGGGTGGCTGAGCAGTTCTTC. Amino acids: CASSQEGGGVAEQFF.

The chain employs TRBV9 and TRBJ1-2; D gene ambiguous. Per germline, CDR1 SGDLS and CDR2 YYNGEE. With 3 bases removed from V and 4 bases from J, the gap between germline ends came to 16 bases. CDR3 length equals 15 residues. CDR3 coding DNA: TGTGCCAGCAGCGCCTCCCAGGCCAGACCCTATGGCTACACCTTC. Protein sequence: CASSASQARPYGYTF.

This clone was picked up one time. This sequence joins TRBV2 and TRBJ1-1; 7 bases line up with TRBD1. Germline V gives CDR1 SNHLY, CDR2 FYNNEI. The junction had 1 base not matched to a gene; V was cut back by 5 bases and J by 1 base. This CDR3 is 13 amino acids long. The CDR3 coding sequence is TGTGCCAGCAGTAGGACAGGGAACACTGAAGCTTTCTTT. This translates into CASSRTGNTEAFF. Filled out from reference TRBV2 and TRBJ1-1, the complete variable domain reads EPEVTQTPSHQVTQMGQEVILRCVPISNHLYFYWYRQILGQKVEFLVSFYNNEISEKSEIFDDQFSVERPDGSNFTLKIRSTKLEDSAMYFCASSRTGNTEAFFGQGTRLTVV.

V usage is TRBV6-1 and J usage is TRBJ1-4; D is undetermined. V shed 3 bases and J shed 8 bases, with 19 bases lying between them. Germline V gene data show CDR1 as MNHNS and CDR2 as SASEGT. The length of the CDR3 is 16 residues. Here the CDR3 reads CASSDWIAAPGEKLFF. For the CDR3, the DNA is TGTGCCAGCAGTGATTGGATAGCGGCCCCAGGAGAAAAACTGTTTTTT.

CDR3 nucleotides: TGTGCCAGCTTCTCCAAAGGGGTGGATGAGCAGTTCTTC. Amino acids: CASFSKGVDEQFF. The V call is TRBV7-2, the J call TRBJ2-1, with D maybe TRBD1 (5 bases). The CDR3 is made up of 13 amino acids. Looked up from germline, CDR1 is SGHTA and CDR2 is FQGNSA. V gave up 8 bases and J gave up 8 bases, with 16 bases separating them.

The V call is TRBV19, the J call TRBJ1-2; TRBD1 agrees at 9 bases. Per germline, CDR1 LNHDA and CDR2 SQIVND (reference sequence). The CDR3 runs to 15 residues. V shed 5 bases, J shed 3 bases, and the junction held 7 bases outside the gene matches. The CDR3 coding sequence is TGTGCCAGTAGTGTTAACAGGGGGCGCGACTATGGCTACACCTTC. It encodes CASSVNRGRDYGYTF.